The 7 T cell receptor beta chains reported below all come from one sample, sequenced in a study of blood T cell repertoires in COVID-19. The method was immunoSEQ multiplex PCR; TCRdb's version includes in-frame clones alone and lacks a portion of them. The sample lists over 100,000 clones, 75% to 90% seen once, with 7% to 9.5% in the top ten. The sample consisted of peripheral blood. All receptors come from a man aged 70-80 years with acute or convalescent COVID-19.

This clone was detected once. The chain uses TRBV5-1 and TRBJ2-3; 10 nucleotides line up with TRBD2. Germline CDR1 and CDR2: SGHRS and YFSETQ. This CDR3 is built from 15 residues. The V and J ends lost 0 bases and 5 bases, in that order; junction bases with no gene match: 3. DNA for the CDR3: TGCGCCAGCAGCTTGGAGCGGGGGGGCCAAGATACGCAGTATTTT. Protein sequence: CASSLERGGQDTQYF.

The V gene is TRBV6-6, the J gene TRBJ1-1; D remains unclear. V was shortened by 4 bases and J by 7 bases, with 7 bases between the two germline ends. The CDR3 contains 11 residues. CDR1 MNHNY and CDR2 SVGAGI come from the germline V gene (reference sequence). Here the CDR3 DNA reads TGTGCCAGCAGTTCTCGCGGTGAAGCTTTCTTT. This encodes CASSSRGEAFF.

The chain combines TRBV5-4 with TRBJ2-1; 9 positions match TRBD1. J gave up 5 bases and V 3 bases, and 3 bases lay outside the gene matches. Germline V lookup: CDR1 SGHNT, CDR2 YYREEE (reference sequence). This CDR3 comprises 14 residues. The CDR3 here is CASSWTGDHNEQFF. The CDR3 DNA reads TGTGCCAGCAGCTGGACAGGGGACCACAATGAGCAGTTCTTC.

A remark on this clone: The junction does not match germline at one end; this may be a read error. The chain links TRBV6-5 to TRBJ1-1; D remains ambiguous. Germline V gene lookup returns CDR1 MNHEY and CDR2 SVGAGI. The CDR3 loop spans 10 amino acids. The CDR3 DNA follows: TGTGCCAGCAGTGACTCGCGGGCTTTCTTT. It specifies CASSDSRAFF.

V gene TRBV2 combines with J gene TRBJ1-2; TRBD1 matches 9 bases. After removal of 6 bases from V and 6 bases from J, the junction contained 5 bases not matched to a gene. Germline V gene data show CDR1 as SNHLY and CDR2 as FYNNEI. The CDR3 covers 13 residues. For the CDR3, the DNA is TGTGCCAGCAGGGGGGACAGGGATGATGGCTACACCTTC. This encodes CASRGDRDDGYTF.

This rearrangement joins TRBV5-1 to TRBJ2-7, with a weak D call TRBD2 (5 bases). The CDR3 has 16 residues. CDR1 and CDR2 (germline): SGHRS, YFSETQ. The ends were cut back, 0 bases at V and 2 bases at J, with 15 bases in the middle. The CDR3 coding sequence is TGCGCCAGCAGCTTGGTCGGGGTCCCCCGTCCCTACGAGCAGTACTTC. Its translation is CASSLVGVPRPYEQYF.

This chain connects TRBV5-4 to TRBJ1-1; D remains ambiguous. CDR1 is SGHNT and CDR2 is YYREEE in the germline V gene (reference sequence). Deletions cut 4 bases from V and 4 bases from J, with 17 bases between. The CDR3 spans 15 residues. The CDR3 protein is CASSKFLGVGTEAFF. The CDR3 nucleotides read TGTGCCAGCAGCAAGTTTCTGGGAGTGGGCACTGAAGCTTTCTTT.